One sample yielded the 25 T cell receptor beta chains listed below, sequenced in a study of T cells after yellow fever vaccination. TCRdb re-derived calls from the 5' RACE reads in MiXCR, one entry per CDR3 protein. The sample includes hundreds of thousands of distinct CDR3 sequences, 9.5% to 15% of them seen just once. The sample consisted of CD4+ T cells sorted from PBMCs, taken 15 days after the yellow fever booster vaccination. These TCRs come from a man between 18 and 29 years old who received the YFV17D yellow fever vaccine.

This clonotype turned up a few times. V usage is TRBV6-1 and J usage is TRBJ2-7, with D unresolved. V was shortened by 6 bases and J by 0 bases, with 12 bases between the two germline ends. CDR1 and CDR2 from the germline V gene are MNHNS and SASEGT. The CDR3 runs to 14 residues. As DNA, the CDR3 is TGTGCCAGCAGCGGTAACACATACTCCTACGAGCAGTACGTC. This sequence encodes CASSGNTYSYEQYV.

This clonotype was counted between two and nine times. The chain is built from TRBV28 and TRBJ2-7; possible D gene TRBD1, 6 bases. Germline values: CDR1 MDHEN, CDR2 SYDVKM. The germline V and J ends were trimmed by 0 bases and 4 bases, with 10 bases remaining between them. The CDR3 runs 14 residues. CDR3 loop: CASSLWGRGYEQYV. The CDR3 nucleotides are TGTGCCAGCAGTTTATGGGGCAGGGGATACGAGCAGTACGTC.

The gene calls are TRBV4-2 and TRBJ2-5, with D uncertain. The V end lost 0 bases, the J end lost 3 bases, and 8 bases lay between the germline ends. The V gene's germline CDR1 is LGHNA and CDR2 YNFKEQ. The CDR3 totals 14 residues. CDR3 in amino acids: CASSQDGQKETQYF. DNA of the CDR3: TGTGCCAGCAGCCAAGATGGCCAGAAAGAGACCCAGTACTTC.

This clonotype has a count of ten or more. The rearrangement uses TRBV6-5 and TRBJ2-7; 8 positions agree with TRBD2. V was pared by 5 bases and J by 2 bases, with 8 bases of the junction left unmatched. CDR3 length: 15 residues. Germline V CDR1 and CDR2: MNHEY, SVGAGI. The CDR3 bases are TGTGCCAGCAGTCAAGCGGGGGCTATGGCCTACGAGCAGTACTTC. Its protein product is CASSQAGAMAYEQYF.

This clonotype was detected a few times. The gene calls are TRBV5-1 and TRBJ1-1; D gene uncertain. The CDR3 runs 14 residues. With 0 bases removed from V and 3 bases from J, the gap between germline ends came to 9 bases. In germline, CDR1 is SGHRS, CDR2 YFSETQ. CDR3 region: CASSLGSPDTEAFF. The CDR3, as DNA: TGCGCCAGCAGCTTGGGCAGCCCTGACACTGAAGCTTTCTTT.

This clonotype was counted a few times. This chain joins TRBV25-1 and TRBJ2-1, with TRBD1 matching over 12 bases. After removal of 4 bases from V and 9 bases from J, the junction contained 7 bases not matched to a gene. The CDR3 consists of 15 residues. CDR1 is MGHDK, CDR2 SYGVNS, per germline. CDR3 amino acids: CASSVGGQGAVEQFF. In DNA, the CDR3 is TGTGCCAGCAGTGTCGGGGGACAGGGGGCAGTTGAGCAGTTCTTC.

This clonotype was recorded many times. The chain carries TRBV5-6 and TRBJ1-2, with D perhaps matching TRBD1 (5 bases). The CDR3 contains 18 residues. V lost 2 bases and J 6 bases, leaving 26 bases between the germline ends. CDR1 SGHDT and CDR2 YYEEEE come from the germline V gene. The CDR3 loop is CASSFSIHRGGKRNGYTF. The CDR3 DNA follows: TGTGCCAGCAGCTTTTCCATTCATAGGGGCGGAAAGCGGAATGGCTACACCTTC.

This clonotype was seen repeatedly, ten times or more. The chain combines TRBV18 with TRBJ1-5, with a weak D call TRBD1 (5 bases). Trimming left V 3 bases short and J 4 bases short, with 7 bases between. Germline CDR1 and CDR2: KGHSH and LQKENI. The CDR3 runs 13 residues. The CDR3 spells CASSPGGNQPQHF. CDR3 in DNA: TGTGCCAGCTCACCTGGGGGGAATCAGCCCCAGCATTTT.

This chain joins TRBV6-9 and TRBJ1-1; no definite D call. V lost 7 bases and J lost 0, with 15 bases in between. Germline lookup yields CDR1 MNHGY and CDR2 SVAAGI. The CDR3 has 15 residues. CDR3 coding DNA: TGTGCCAGCATACAATTACCGGCAGTGAACACTGAAGCTTTCTTT. The encoded protein is CASIQLPAVNTEAFF.

This clonotype appeared once. This chain connects TRBV7-6 to TRBJ2-5; D possibly corresponds to TRBD2 (5 bases). In germline, CDR1 is SGHVS, CDR2 FNYEAQ. The CDR3 is 15 residues long. Trimming stripped 3 bases from V and 4 bases from J, with 15 bases between. The CDR3 loop is CASSLELDRGETQYF. CDR3 nucleotide sequence: TGTGCCAGCAGCTTGGAACTAGACCGGGGAGAGACCCAGTACTTC.

This sequence joins TRBV5-8 and TRBJ2-3; D remains ambiguous. Germline V CDR1 and CDR2: SGHTS, YDEGEE. V was trimmed by 2 bases and J by 4 bases, leaving 8 bases between them. The CDR3 is 13 amino acids. The CDR3 protein is CASSLKGADTQYF. As DNA, the CDR3 is TGTGCCAGCAGCTTAAAAGGCGCAGATACGCAGTATTTT.

This clonotype was seen a handful of times. The CDR3 spells CAIAGGPPLTDTQYF. In DNA, the CDR3 is TGTGCCATCGCAGGCGGGCCTCCCCTCACGGATACGCAGTATTTT. The chain links TRBV10-3 to TRBJ2-3; D might be TRBD2 (5 bases). V was shortened by 8 bases and J by 6 bases, with 21 bases between the two germline ends. Germline CDR1 is ENHRY and CDR2 is SYGVKD. The CDR3 length is 15 residues.

This clonotype turned up a few times. This chain links TRBV4-1 with TRBJ1-2; a weak D match, TRBD1 (5 bases). This CDR3 is 13 amino acids long. Germline V gene sequence: CDR1 MGHRA, CDR2 YSYEKL. The germline V and J ends were trimmed by 4 bases and 7 bases, with 13 bases remaining between them. CDR3 amino acids: CASSRAGDLGYTF. CDR3 coding DNA: TGCGCCAGCAGCCGAGCGGGGGACCTTGGCTACACCTTC.

This clonotype turned up a few times. CDR3 amino acids: CASRPRRDSTYEQYF. CDR3 sequence (DNA): TGTGCCAGCAGGCCGAGACGGGACAGCACCTACGAGCAGTACTTC. V gene TRBV6-5 combines with J gene TRBJ2-7, with 7 bases identical to TRBD1. The CDR3 is 15 residues long. V was clipped by 6 bases and J by 2 bases; unmatched bases: 10. CDR1 MNHEY and CDR2 SVGAGI come from the germline V gene.

The CDR3 DNA reads as TGCAGTGCTAGACAAACGGGCAACAGAGGGGCTGGAAACACCATATATTTT. It is translated as CSARQTGNRGAGNTIYF. The chain joins TRBV20-1 to TRBJ1-3; a possible D gene is TRBD1 (5 bases). The V end lost 2 bases, the J end lost 2 bases, and 19 bases lay between the germline ends. CDR1 and CDR2 (germline): DFQATT, SNEGSKA (reference sequence). The CDR3 has 17 residues.

The chain joins TRBV18 to TRBJ1-4, with 8 nucleotides matching TRBD1. The J segment lost 8 bases and the V segment lost 4 bases, leaving 9 bases of the junction unmatched. The CDR3 loop spans 15 amino acids. The germline V gene has CDR1 KGHSH and CDR2 LQKENI. The CDR3 is CASSLIQGAEEKLFF. The CDR3 DNA sequence: TGTGCCAGCTCACTTATCCAGGGGGCCGAGGAAAAACTGTTTTTT.

V and J are TRBV6-6 and TRBJ1-2, with D uncertain. Germline V CDR1 and CDR2: MNHNY, SVGAGI (reference sequence). V shed 5 bases and J shed 1 base, with 8 bases lying between them. There are 13 residues in the CDR3. The CDR3 region has the DNA TGTGCCAGCAGTGTTGAGGGTAACTATGGCTACACCTTC. As protein: CASSVEGNYGYTF.

The chain combines TRBV5-1 with TRBJ1-1; TRBD1 might be the D (5 bases). Germline lookup yields CDR1 SGHRS and CDR2 YFSETQ. The V end lost 1 base, the J end lost 0 bases, and 10 bases lay between the germline ends. CDR3 size: 15 residues. CDR3 in amino acids: CASSLLGRMNTEAFF. In DNA form, the CDR3 reads TGCGCCAGCAGCTTGTTGGGACGAATGAACACTGAAGCTTTCTTT.

This clonotype was counted only a few times. The CDR3 coding sequence is TGTGCCAGCAGTTACGGGGGGCTGACTGAAGCTTTCTTT. The encoded protein is CASSYGGLTEAFF. The chain has TRBV6-6 and TRBJ1-1, with D maybe TRBD1 (6 bases). The V end lost 2 bases, the J end lost 5 bases, and 9 bases lay between the germline ends. The CDR3 has 13 residues. Germline V gene lookup returns CDR1 MNHNY and CDR2 SVGAGI (reference sequence).

This clonotype was counted between two and nine times. The J gene is TRBJ2-4, the V gene TRBV7-2; 14 bases match TRBD2. The J segment lost 7 bases and the V segment lost 5 bases, leaving 7 bases of the junction unmatched. The CDR3 is 16 residues long. CDR1 is SGHTA, CDR2 FQGNSA, per germline. The chain's CDR3 is CASSPMTSGGANIQYF. The CDR3 bases are TGTGCCAGCAGCCCTATGACTAGCGGGGGGGCGAACATTCAGTACTTC.

V is TRBV20-1 and J is TRBJ2-1; 8 nucleotides match TRBD1. The CDR3 is 14 amino acids. V trimming: 8 bases; J trimming: 9 bases; junction bases outside the gene matches: 15. Germline V gene data show CDR1 as DFQATT and CDR2 as SNEGSKA (reference sequence). The CDR3 DNA reads as TGCAGTCTGCTATGGACAGGGAGTGTGGGTGAGCAGTTCTTC. Its protein product is CSLLWTGSVGEQFF.

The gene calls are TRBV7-6 and TRBJ2-4, with D maybe TRBD2 (6 bases). The CDR3 extends over 16 amino acids. V gave up 4 bases and J gave up 4 bases, with 17 bases separating them. The germline V gene encodes CDR1 SGHVS and CDR2 FNYEAQ. The CDR3 DNA reads as TGTGCCAGCAGCTCCCGTTCGGGGAGGTCTAAAAACATTCAGTACTTC. Its translation: CASSSRSGRSKNIQYF.

In this sample, this clonotype turned up many times. V gene TRBV7-7 combines with J gene TRBJ2-5; 7 nucleotides line up with TRBD1. The CDR3 runs to 15 residues. J lost 2 bases, V lost 2 bases, and 5 bases had no gene match. Germline CDR1 reads SSHAT; CDR2 reads FNYEAQ (reference sequence). CDR3 amino acids: CASSLIGTEQETQYF. The CDR3 DNA is TGTGCCAGCAGCTTAATAGGGACAGAGCAAGAGACCCAGTACTTC.

This clonotype was detected a few times. V is TRBV6-2 or TRBV6-3 and J is TRBJ2-1; D not certain. V lost 5 bases and J 4 bases, leaving 15 bases between the germline ends. CDR1 and CDR2 (germline): MNHEY, SVGEGT. The CDR3 is 15 amino acids. As DNA, the CDR3 is TGTGCCAGCAGTCTCCTCCCTAGTCGGTACAATGAGCAGTTCTTC. It yields the protein CASSLLPSRYNEQFF.

At least ten counts were recorded for this clonotype. The chain couples TRBV6-1 to TRBJ1-1; 7 nucleotides agree with TRBD1. The CDR3 totals 14 residues. Trimming cost V 3 bases and J 4 bases; bases outside gene matches: 5. The germline V gene has CDR1 MNHNS and CDR2 SASEGT. In nucleotides, the CDR3 is TGTGCCAGCAGTGAGAACAGGGGAAGCACTGAAGCTTTCTTT. Its protein product is CASSENRGSTEAFF.